These 10 T cell receptor beta chains came from one sample sequenced in a study of blood T cell repertoires in COVID-19. This table comes from immunoSEQ multiplex PCR, and its TCRdb copy is limited to in-frame clones, with some not included. The sample lists 54,000 or so clones; 70% to 85% were seen once. Sequencing was carried out using peripheral blood. The receptor set was obtained from an elderly man with COVID-19, enrolled during active disease.

The CDR3 coding sequence is TGTGCCAGCAGCTTAACAGGGGCCACTGAAGCTTTCTTT. Residues: CASSLTGATEAFF. This chain uses TRBV5-5 with TRBJ1-1, with 7 bases identical to TRBD1. CDR3 length: 13 amino acids. Germline V gene sequence: CDR1 SGHKS, CDR2 YYEKEE (reference sequence). Losses at the gene ends were 2 bases for V and 4 bases for J; bases not matched to a gene: 2.

This chain joins TRBV24-1 and TRBJ1-2; 7 nucleotides align to TRBD1. The germline CDR1 and CDR2 sequences are KGHDR and SFDVKD. V lost 3 bases, J lost 5 bases, and 8 bases stayed unmatched. The CDR3 is 15 residues long. This chain's CDR3 is CATSDPGTEAYGYTF. The DNA of the CDR3 is TGTGCCACCAGTGATCCCGGGACAGAAGCTTATGGCTACACCTTC.

This clone was picked up one time. The J gene is TRBJ1-1, the V gene TRBV28, with 9 bases fitting TRBD1. Germline CDR1 MDHEN, CDR2 SYDVKM. The CDR3 is 14 residues long. Trimming at V came to 5 bases and at J to 5 bases, leaving 6 bases not matched to a gene. CDR3 sequence: CASSDTGGWTEAFF. The CDR3 DNA sequence: TGTGCCAGCAGTGATACAGGGGGCTGGACTGAAGCTTTCTTT.

This chain joins TRBV7-2 and TRBJ1-2; 8 nucleotides agree with TRBD1. The length of the CDR3 is 13 residues. V lost 6 bases to trimming and J lost 3 bases; unmatched junction nucleotides: 3. Germline CDR1 reads SGHTA; CDR2 reads FQGNSA. For the CDR3, the DNA is TGTGCCAGCAGTCAGGGGGCGTACTATGGCTACACCTTC. It codes for CASSQGAYYGYTF.

The CDR3 nucleotides read TGCGCCAGCAGCCCGGGACAGCTTAATGAAAAACTGTTTTTT. Its protein is CASSPGQLNEKLFF. The chain carries TRBV5-1 and TRBJ1-4; 7 bases fit TRBD1. This CDR3 contains 14 residues. Germline V gene sequence: CDR1 SGHRS, CDR2 YFSETQ. Trimming at V came to 4 bases and at J to 4 bases, leaving 4 bases not matched to a gene.

The chain joins TRBV19 to TRBJ1-5, with D tentatively TRBD1 (5 bases). V was trimmed by 4 bases and J by 5 bases, leaving 15 bases between them. Germline CDR1 and CDR2: LNHDA and SQIVND (reference sequence). This CDR3 is built from 15 residues. The CDR3 DNA reads TGTGCCAGTAGTACCCCCAGCAGGGCCTATCAGCCCCAGCATTTT. Amino acid sequence: CASSTPSRAYQPQHF.

The CDR3 loop is CASSQDGQFNYGYTF. The CDR3 DNA follows: TGCGCCAGCAGCCAAGATGGGCAGTTTAACTATGGCTACACCTTC. The V gene is TRBV4-1, the J gene TRBJ1-2; D remains unclear. CDR3 length equals 15 residues. Looked up from germline, CDR1 is MGHRA and CDR2 is YSYEKL. Trimming cost V 0 bases and J 1 base, with 9 bases left between them.

J is TRBJ1-6 and V is TRBV30; TRBD1 matches at 7 bases. Germline-derived CDR1 and CDR2 are GTSNPN and SVGIG (reference sequence). Trimming at V came to 7 bases and at J to 9 bases, leaving 6 bases not matched to a gene. The CDR3 runs to 12 residues. CDR3 in amino acids: CAYGTAASPLHF. CDR3 bases: TGTGCCTACGGGACAGCCGCTTCACCCCTCCACTTT.

The rearrangement uses TRBV13 and TRBJ1-1, with D unresolved. Germline assignment: CDR1 PRHDT and CDR2 FYEKMQ (reference sequence). V lost 6 bases, J lost 5 bases, and 19 bases lay in between. The CDR3 extends over 15 amino acids. The CDR3 region has the DNA TGTGCCAGCAGGGCCCTCGGGTCCCGCGGGACTGAAGCTTTCTTT. It yields the protein CASRALGSRGTEAFF.

This clone was seen a single time. The V and J genes are TRBV4-3 and TRBJ2-3; 8 positions match TRBD2. The CDR3 runs to 15 residues. V trimming: 8 bases; J trimming: 10 bases; junction bases outside the gene matches: 17. The germline V gene has CDR1 LGHNA and CDR2 YSLEER. CDR3 sequence: CASHEGRGGPGPQYF. The CDR3 DNA reads as TGCGCCAGCCATGAAGGCCGGGGGGGGCCAGGCCCGCAGTATTTT.